The rows below give T cell receptor beta chains drawn from one sample of a study of neurological immune-mediated disorders. TCRdb reprocessed the 5' RACE reads with MiXCR, giving one entry per CDR3 protein. The data contain about 65,000 distinct CDR3 sequences, under 5% of them singletons. The sample consisted of PBMCs. Source of these receptors: a man aged 45 to 65 with multiple sclerosis. The CDR3 runs from the conserved cysteine through the conserved F or W. A D gene is named only where the DNA matches it firmly. Expanded clones get a size class; other rows say once, few or many, or leave the size out.

>-|many|TRBV12-3/TRBV12-4|TRBJ2-3
TGTGCCAGCAGTTTAGGGCAGGGGAGCACAGATACGCAGTATTTT
CASSLGQGSTDTQYF
>-|-|TRBV5-6|TRBJ2-7
TGTGCCAGCAGCTACCACCCAGGGGAGTACGAGCAGTACTTC
CASSYHPGEYEQYF
>TRBD2|-|TRBV5-6|TRBJ2-5
TGTGCCAGCAGCTTGGTGGCGGGGGGGCAGTCTCGCACCTCCCGGGAGACCCAGTACTTC
CASSLVAGGQSRTSRETQYF
>-|-|TRBV7-6|TRBJ2-7
TGTGCCAGCAGCTTGGCCCCTGGACTCCGATACGAGCAGTACTTC
CASSLAPGLRYEQYF
>-|many|TRBV4-1|TRBJ2-5
TGCGCCAGCAGCCAAGATACGAGAGAACAAGAGACCCAGTACTTC
CASSQDTREQETQYF
>TRBD1|many|TRBV12-3/TRBV12-4|TRBJ1-6
TGTGCCAGCAGTACCGGGACAGTCGTGTCAAAGTCACCCCTCCACTTT
CASSTGTVVSKSPLHF
>TRBD1|many|TRBV7-9|TRBJ1-2
TGTGCCAGCAGCTCGGACAGGGTTAACTATGGCTACACCTTC
CASSSDRVNYGYTF
>-|-|TRBV6-5|TRBJ1-1
TGTGCCAGCAGTTACGGGATGAGGACTTTCTTT
CASSYGMRTFF
>-|few|TRBV5-1|TRBJ1-2
TGCGCCAGCAGCTTCTCGGAGAGAAATAACTATGGCTACACCTTC
CASSFSERNNYGYTF
>-|many|TRBV20-1|TRBJ1-1
TGCAGTGCTGCCGAGCCGGACACTGAAGCTTTCTTT
CSAAEPDTEAFF
>-|many|TRBV29-1|TRBJ1-4
TGCAGCGTCAGGGATTCGTCTAATGAAAAACTGTTTTTT
CSVRDSSNEKLFF
>TRBD1|-|TRBV9|TRBJ1-5
TGTGCCAGCAGCGTAGGGGACAGAGGTCAGCCCCAGAATTTT
CASSVGDRGQPQNF
>TRBD2|many|TRBV20-1|TRBJ2-5
TGCAGTGCTAGACCCGGACTAGCTGAGACCCAGTACTTC
CSARPGLAETQYF
>-|few|TRBV6-2/TRBV6-3|TRBJ2-1
TGTGCCAGCAGTCAGAGGGGTGAGCAGTTCTTC
CASSQRGEQFF
>-|-|TRBV6-6|TRBJ1-5
TGTGCCAGCAGTTTCCCGGACCGTCAGCCCCAGCATTTT
CASSFPDRQPQHF
>TRBD1|-|TRBV7-9|TRBJ2-7
TGTGCCAGCAGCTCCCCGGGACAGGGCGGGAACGAGCAGTACTTC
CASSSPGQGGNEQYF
>-|many|TRBV12-3/TRBV12-4|TRBJ1-3
TGTGCCAGCAGTTTAGTAGGAAACACCATATATTTT
CASSLVGNTIYF
>-|many|TRBV7-9|TRBJ1-2
TGTGCCAGCAGCTTAGGGACAATCCGTGGCTACACCTTC
CASSLGTIRGYTF
>TRBD2|many|TRBV4-3|TRBJ2-5
TGCGCCAGCAGCCCAAAACTAGCGGGGGGGTGGTTGGAACAAGAGACCCAGTACTTC
CASSPKLAGGWLEQETQYF
>-|few|TRBV20-1|TRBJ1-2
TGCAGTGCTAGAGATTTCGGAGCAGGGGAAGGGTATGGCTACACCTTC
CSARDFGAGEGYGYTF
>-|many|TRBV25-1|TRBJ2-1
TGTGCCAGCAGTGAATCGGGGACCTCGGGCCTTGGTGAGCAGTTCTTC
CASSESGTSGLGEQFF
>-|-|TRBV5-1|TRBJ2-2
TGCGCCAGCAGCTTCCTAGAGTACACCGGGGAGCTGTTTTTT
CASSFLEYTGELFF
>TRBD1|many|TRBV15|TRBJ2-2
TGTGCCACCGGGGACAGTTCGAACACCGGGGAGCTGTTTTTT
CATGDSSNTGELFF
>-|many|TRBV2|TRBJ2-7
TGTGCCAGCAGTGAATCTGGCAGGGGGGGCAAGCAGTACTTC
CASSESGRGGKQYF
>-|many|TRBV15|TRBJ1-2
TGTGCCACTTACACGACAGGAGCTAACTATGGCTACACCTTC
CATYTTGANYGYTF
>TRBD1|many|TRBV5-1|TRBJ2-3
TGCGCCAGCAGCTCCAGGGGGCTGGATACGCAGTATTTT
CASSSRGLDTQYF
>-|many|TRBV29-1|TRBJ1-1
TGCAGCGTTGAGGCCGACGCAGCTTTCTTT
CSVEADAAFF
>-|many|TRBV10-3|TRBJ2-7
TGTGCCATCAGTGAGTCGACATACGAGCAGTACTTC
CAISESTYEQYF
>-|many|TRBV5-1|TRBJ2-3
TGCGCCAGCAGCGGTAGGGGGGCTAGGACAGATACGCAGTATTTT
CASSGRGARTDTQYF
>-|many|TRBV12-3/TRBV12-4|TRBJ1-5
TGTGCCAGCAGCCCCGGGGCGAGGGCAAATAGCAATCAGCCCCAGCATTTT
CASSPGARANSNQPQHF
>TRBD1|few|TRBV4-1|TRBJ1-1
TGCGCCAGCAGCCAAGTCGGGACAGGTCGGAACACTGAAGCTTTCTTT
CASSQVGTGRNTEAFF
>TRBD1|many|TRBV20-1|TRBJ1-6
TGCAGTGCTAGGCAACAGGGGGGGAATTCACCCCTCCACTTT
CSARQQGGNSPLHF
>TRBD1|many|TRBV5-1|TRBJ2-5
TGCGCCAGCAGCTTTCAAGGGACAGGGAGTCAAGAGACCCAGTACTTC
CASSFQGTGSQETQYF
>-|many|TRBV7-9|TRBJ2-3
TGTGCCAGCAGCTTAGGTGTACGCACAGATACGCAGTATTTT
CASSLGVRTDTQYF
>-|few|TRBV15|TRBJ1-6
TGTGCCACCAGCAGACTAAGAGAAGTCGATTCACCCCTCCACTTT
CATSRLREVDSPLHF
>-|once|TRBV12-5|TRBJ1-5
TGTGCTAGTGGTTTCTTAGGCAATCAGCCCCAGCATTTT
CASGFLGNQPQHF
>TRBD2|-|TRBV20-1|TRBJ2-2
TGCAGTGCGCGGACTAGCGGGAGCGGGGAGCTGTTTTTT
CSARTSGSGELFF
>-|many|TRBV6-5|TRBJ1-1
TGTGCCAGCAGTCCGGGGGGTCACACTGAAGCTTTCTTT
CASSPGGHTEAFF
>-|-|TRBV4-1|TRBJ2-7
TGCGCCAGCAGCGGACTAAAGGGAGGGGGTTTCTACGAGCAGTACTTC
CASSGLKGGGFYEQYF
>-|many|TRBV5-1|TRBJ1-3
TGCGCCAGCAGCACCTCGACAGTCTCTGGAAACACCATATATTTT
CASSTSTVSGNTIYF
>-|many|TRBV27|TRBJ2-3
TGTGCCAGCAGTTTAAGGGGCGGAATCACAGATACGCAGTATTTT
CASSLRGGITDTQYF
>-|-|TRBV20-1|TRBJ1-5
TGCAGTGCTAGGGGGGGGAATCAGCCCCAGAATTTT
CSARGGNQPQNF
>TRBD2|many|TRBV6-1|TRBJ2-3
TGTGCCAGCTACCCTGAGGGGCGCTGGACTAGCGGGGGGGCCAAAAATACGCAGTATTTT
CASYPEGRWTSGGAKNTQYF
>-|many|TRBV28|TRBJ2-2
TGTGCCAGCAGTGGTCAGAACACCGGGGAGCTGTTTTTT
CASSGQNTGELFF
>-|many|TRBV6-5|TRBJ2-2
TGTGCCAGCAGTTACAGGGGCAGCGGTGGCACCGGGGAGCTGTTTTTT
CASSYRGSGGTGELFF
>-|-|TRBV4-3|TRBJ1-1
TGCGCCAGCAGCCAAGATTTTCGGGGCGCAGGGAACACTGAAGCTTTCTTT
CASSQDFRGAGNTEAFF
>TRBD2|many|TRBV3-1|TRBJ2-1
TGTGCCAGCAGCCAAATTCCTCTAGCGGGGGGGCGTAATGAGCAGTTCTTC
CASSQIPLAGGRNEQFF
>-|few|TRBV29-1|TRBJ2-1
TGCAGCGTTGAGAGTAGAACAGGGAGGGGGCAATACAATGAGCAGTTCTTC
CSVESRTGRGQYNEQFF
>TRBD1|many|TRBV20-1|TRBJ1-5
TGCAGTGCTAGAGATATCCACAGGGGAAGCAATCAGCCCCAGCATTTT
CSARDIHRGSNQPQHF
>-|many|TRBV12-3/TRBV12-4|TRBJ1-1
TGTGCCAGCAGTTTAAGGGGAGGGGGGCCGGGTGAAGCTTTCTTT
CASSLRGGGPGEAFF